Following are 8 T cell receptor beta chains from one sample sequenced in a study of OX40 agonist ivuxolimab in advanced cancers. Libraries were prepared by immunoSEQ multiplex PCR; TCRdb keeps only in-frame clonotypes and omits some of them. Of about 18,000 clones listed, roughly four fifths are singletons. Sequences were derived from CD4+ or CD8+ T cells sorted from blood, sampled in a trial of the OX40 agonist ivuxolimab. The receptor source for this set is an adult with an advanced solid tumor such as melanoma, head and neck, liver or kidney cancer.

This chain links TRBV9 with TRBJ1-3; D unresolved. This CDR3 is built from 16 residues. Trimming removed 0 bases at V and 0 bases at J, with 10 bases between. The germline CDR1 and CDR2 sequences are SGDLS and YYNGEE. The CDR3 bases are TGTGCCAGCAGCGTAGCTTGGTCAGCCTCTGGAAACACCATATATTTT. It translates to CASSVAWSASGNTIYF.

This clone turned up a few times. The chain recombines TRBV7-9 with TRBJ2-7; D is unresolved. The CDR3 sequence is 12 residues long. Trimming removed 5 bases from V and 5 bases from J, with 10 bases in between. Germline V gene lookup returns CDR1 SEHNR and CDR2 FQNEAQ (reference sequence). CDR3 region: CASSTNHHEQYF. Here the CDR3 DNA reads TGTGCCAGCAGCACTAATCACCACGAGCAGTACTTC. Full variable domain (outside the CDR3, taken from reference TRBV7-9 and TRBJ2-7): DTGVSQNPRHKITKRGQNVTFRCDPISEHNRLYWYRQTLGQGPEFLTYFQNEAQLEKSRLLSDRFSAERPKGSFSTLEIQRTEQGDSAMYLCASSTNHHEQYFGPGTRLTVT.

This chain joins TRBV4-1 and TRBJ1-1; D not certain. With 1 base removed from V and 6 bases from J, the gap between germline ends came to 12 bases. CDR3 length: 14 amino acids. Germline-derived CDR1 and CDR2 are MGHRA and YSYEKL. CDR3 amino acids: CASSQVVMAPEAFF. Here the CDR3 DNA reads TGCGCCAGCAGCCAAGTAGTTATGGCCCCTGAAGCTTTCTTT.

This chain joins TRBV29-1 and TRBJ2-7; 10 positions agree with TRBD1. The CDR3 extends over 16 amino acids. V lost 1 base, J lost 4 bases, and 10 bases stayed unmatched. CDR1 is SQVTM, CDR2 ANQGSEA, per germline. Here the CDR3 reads CSVEATGTGDLYEQYF. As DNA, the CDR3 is TGCAGCGTTGAAGCTACCGGGACAGGGGATCTATACGAGCAGTACTTC.

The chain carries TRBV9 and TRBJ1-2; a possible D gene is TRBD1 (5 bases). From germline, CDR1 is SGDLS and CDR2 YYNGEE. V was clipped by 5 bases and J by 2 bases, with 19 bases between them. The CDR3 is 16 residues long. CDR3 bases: TGTGCCAGCAGTTCGACAGACAGACCGAGGAACTATGGCTACACCTTC. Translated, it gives CASSSTDRPRNYGYTF.

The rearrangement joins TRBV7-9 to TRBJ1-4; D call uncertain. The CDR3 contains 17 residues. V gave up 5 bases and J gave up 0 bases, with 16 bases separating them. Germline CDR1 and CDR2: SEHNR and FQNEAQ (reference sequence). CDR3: CASSISLTRATNEKLFF. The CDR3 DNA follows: TGTGCCAGCAGCATCAGTCTTACAAGGGCAACTAATGAAAAACTGTTTTTT.

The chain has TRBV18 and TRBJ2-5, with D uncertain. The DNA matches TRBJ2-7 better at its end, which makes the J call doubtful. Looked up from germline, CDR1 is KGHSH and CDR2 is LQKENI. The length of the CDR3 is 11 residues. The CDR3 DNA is TGTGCCAGCTCACCTTCGTTCGAGCAGTACTTC. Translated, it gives CASSPSFEQYF.

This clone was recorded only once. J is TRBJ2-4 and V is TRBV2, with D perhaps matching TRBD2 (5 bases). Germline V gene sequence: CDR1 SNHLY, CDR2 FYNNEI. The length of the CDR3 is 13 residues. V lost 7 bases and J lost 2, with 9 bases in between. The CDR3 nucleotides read TGTGCCAGCATAGGAGGTTCCAAAAACATTCAGTACTTC. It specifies CASIGGSKNIQYF.